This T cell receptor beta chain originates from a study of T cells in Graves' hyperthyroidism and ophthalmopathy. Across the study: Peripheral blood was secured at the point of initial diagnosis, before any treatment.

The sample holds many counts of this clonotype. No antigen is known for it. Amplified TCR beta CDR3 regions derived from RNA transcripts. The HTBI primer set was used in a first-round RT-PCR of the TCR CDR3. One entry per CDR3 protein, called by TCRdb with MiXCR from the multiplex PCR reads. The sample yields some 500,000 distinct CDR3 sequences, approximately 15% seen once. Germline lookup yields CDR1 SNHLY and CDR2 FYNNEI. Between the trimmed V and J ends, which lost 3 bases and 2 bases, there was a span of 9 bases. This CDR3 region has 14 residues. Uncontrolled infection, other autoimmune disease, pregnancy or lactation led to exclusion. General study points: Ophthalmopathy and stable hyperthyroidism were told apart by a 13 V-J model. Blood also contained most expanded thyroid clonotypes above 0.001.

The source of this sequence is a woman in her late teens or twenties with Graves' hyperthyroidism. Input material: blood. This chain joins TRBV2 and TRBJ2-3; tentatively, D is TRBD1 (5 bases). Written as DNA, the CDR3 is TGTGCCAGCAGTGACAGGGTGGACACAGATACGCAGTATTTT. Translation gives CASSDRVDTDTQYF.